The 16 T cell receptor beta chains given below trace back to one sample, sequenced in a study of cytomegalovirus exposure and HLA in healthy donors. The PCR contained 60 Vbeta and 13 Jbeta primers. Repertoires were generated with immunoSEQ multiplex PCR, while TCRdb's copy carries only in-frame clones and drops some. Here the sample spans roughly 86,000 clones, around three fifths being singletons. Sequencing input: PBMCs. Source of these receptors: a young man in good health and CMV-seronegative.

This chain uses TRBV4-1 with TRBJ1-6; tentatively, D is TRBD1 (6 bases). V shed 5 bases and J shed 14 bases, with 10 bases lying between them. Germline CDR1 is MGHRA and CDR2 is YSYEKL. This CDR3 is 11 amino acids long. The CDR3 DNA sequence: TGCGCCAGCAGCGTAGGGGGTACCCTCCACTTT. As protein: CASSVGGTLHF.

This sequence joins TRBV6-5 and TRBJ2-5, with a tentative D call TRBD1 (7 bases). The ends were cut back, 10 bases at V and 1 base at J, with 13 bases in the middle. CDR3 length: 13 amino acids. Germline CDR1 reads MNHEY; CDR2 reads SVGAGI. Here the CDR3 DNA reads TGTGCCACCAGGGGGGCAGGCCAAGAGACCCAGTACTTC. Translating it yields CATRGAGQETQYF.

The chain employs TRBV15 and TRBJ2-7; TRBD1 is a possible D gene (5 bases). Trimming left V 4 bases short and J 13 bases short, with 17 bases between. The CDR3 totals 12 residues. CDR1 LNHNV and CDR2 YYDKDF come from the germline V gene (reference sequence). CDR3 loop: CATSKQQGRLYF. The DNA for the CDR3 is TGTGCCACCAGCAAACAGCAGGGTCGGCTCTACTTC. The full variable domain, in which reference TRBV15 and TRBJ2-7 provide the parts outside the CDR3, is DAMVIQNPRYQVTQFGKPVTLSCSQTLNHNVMYWYQQKSSQAPKLLFHYYDKDFNNEADTPDNFQSRRPNTSFCFLDIRSPGLGDTAMYLCATSKQQGRLYFGPGTRLTVT.

This clone was picked up a small number of times. Other DNA sequences in the same sample also yield this CDR3. The CDR3 reads CASSLVPPGGGTDTQYF. The CDR3 DNA is TGCGCCAGCAGCTTGGTTCCCCCGGGGGGGGGCACAGATACGCAGTATTTT. The rearrangement links TRBV5-1 to TRBJ2-3; 8 bases line up with TRBD2. This CDR3 is 17 amino acids long. After removal of 0 bases from V and 1 base from J, the junction contained 7 bases not matched to a gene. In germline, CDR1 is SGHRS, CDR2 YFSETQ.

A few counts support this clone. CDR3 sequence (DNA): TGTGCCAGCAGCTTCAACTCCCCGGAGCAGTACTTC. Its protein is CASSFNSPEQYF. This chain links TRBV7-9 with TRBJ2-7; D gene unclear. The CDR3 sequence is 12 residues long. V dropped 3 bases and J dropped 7 bases, with 10 bases sitting between them. Germline V gene sequence: CDR1 SEHNR, CDR2 FQNEAQ (reference sequence).

The chain uses TRBV4-2 and TRBJ1-2, with 10 bases aligning to TRBD1. The CDR3 is 15 amino acids. V lost 4 bases, J lost 2 bases, and 4 bases stayed unmatched. Germline V gene data show CDR1 as LGHNA and CDR2 as YNFKEQ. CDR3 bases: TGTGCCAGCAGCCCGACGGACAGGGGGAACTATGGCTACACCTTC. Protein product: CASSPTDRGNYGYTF.

CDR3 region: CAGGLAGAYPTSGELFF. The CDR3, as DNA: TGTGCCGGAGGACTAGCGGGAGCCTACCCCACATCCGGGGAGCTGTTTTTT. The V gene is TRBV11-2, the J gene TRBJ2-2, with 13 positions matching TRBD2. CDR3 length: 17 amino acids. CDR1 is SGHAT, CDR2 FQNNGV, per germline. The V and J ends lost 11 bases and 6 bases, in that order; junction bases with no gene match: 15.

This clone was observed a few times. Other DNA sequences of this sample code for an identical CDR3. The gene calls are TRBV30 and TRBJ1-1; D is undetermined. The germline V gene encodes CDR1 GTSNPN and CDR2 SVGIG (reference sequence). The V end lost 0 bases, the J end lost 1 base, and 6 bases lay between the germline ends. The CDR3 has 13 amino acids. The CDR3 sequence: CAWSVRGNTEAFF. The CDR3 DNA reads TGTGCCTGGAGTGTGCGGGGGAACACTGAAGCTTTCTTT.

The V gene is TRBV30, the J gene TRBJ2-7; TRBD2 is a possible D gene (5 bases). This CDR3 has 13 residues. Germline assignment: CDR1 GTSNPN and CDR2 SVGIG (reference sequence). Trimming stripped 0 bases from V and 3 bases from J, with 9 bases between. The CDR3 region is CAWSVGGLYEQYF. The CDR3 bases are TGTGCCTGGAGTGTCGGAGGACTCTACGAGCAGTACTTC.

This clone was counted only a few times. This chain connects TRBV5-1 to TRBJ2-1, with 8 bases lining up with TRBD2. CDR1 and CDR2 from the germline V gene are SGHRS and YFSETQ. The CDR3 extends over 14 amino acids. V shed 3 bases, J shed 4 bases, and the junction held 3 bases outside the gene matches. The CDR3 reads CASSSLAVYNEQFF. The CDR3 nucleotides are TGCGCCAGCAGCTCACTAGCGGTTTACAATGAGCAGTTCTTC.

The gene calls are TRBV30 and TRBJ2-2; D remains unclear. This CDR3 comprises 14 residues. Deletions cut 3 bases from V and 2 bases from J, with 10 bases between. Germline CDR1 GTSNPN, CDR2 SVGIG (reference sequence). In DNA form, the CDR3 reads TGTGCCTGGAGACCGATAGCCAACACCGGGGAGCTGTTTTTT. Its protein is CAWRPIANTGELFF.

This clone was recorded once. This rearrangement joins TRBV4-2 to TRBJ2-7; no firm D call. CDR1 and CDR2 (germline): LGHNA, YNFKEQ. V lost 0 bases and J 1 base, leaving 10 bases between the germline ends. The CDR3 spans 15 residues. CDR3 sequence: CASSQDETASYEQYF. For the CDR3, the DNA is TGTGCCAGCAGCCAAGATGAAACAGCTTCCTACGAGCAGTACTTC.

CDR3 DNA sequence: TGCGCCAGCAGCTCCGGACACCGCGTTAATGAAAAACTGTTTTTT. Residues: CASSSGHRVNEKLFF. The rearrangement uses TRBV5-1 and TRBJ1-4; maybe TRBD1 (5 bases). CDR1 SGHRS and CDR2 YFSETQ come from the germline V gene. V lost 3 bases and J 4 bases, leaving 13 bases between the germline ends. The CDR3 extends over 15 amino acids. The full variable domain, with the rest looked up from reference TRBV5-1 and TRBJ1-4, is KAGVTQTPRYLIKTRGQQVTLSCSPISGHRSVSWYQQTPGQGLQFLFEYFSETQRNKGNFPGRFSGRQFSNSRSEMNVSTLELGDSALYLCASSSGHRVNEKLFFGSGTQLSVL.

The gene calls are TRBV2 and TRBJ1-4; 11 bases align to TRBD1. Trimming cost V 3 bases and J 8 bases; bases outside gene matches: 5. CDR1 is SNHLY and CDR2 is FYNNEI in the germline V gene. The CDR3 totals 15 residues. The CDR3 loop is CASSEPGQGVEKLFF. CDR3 DNA sequence: TGTGCCAGCAGTGAGCCGGGACAGGGGGTCGAAAAACTGTTTTTT.

This chain uses TRBV9 with TRBJ2-2; 12 nucleotides match TRBD1. In germline, CDR1 is SGDLS, CDR2 YYNGEE. Germline trimming cut 7 bases from V and 5 bases from J; bases unmatched to any gene: 12. This CDR3 comprises 17 residues. The CDR3 spells CASSGTGGKGMTGELFF. Written as DNA, the CDR3 is TGTGCCAGCTCCGGGACAGGGGGCAAGGGTATGACCGGGGAGCTGTTTTTT.

In its sample, this clone was seen once. This chain links TRBV27 with TRBJ2-7; D is ambiguous. This CDR3 contains 14 residues. Trimming removed 2 bases at V and 1 base at J, with 9 bases between. CDR1 is MNHEY, CDR2 SMNVEV, per germline (reference sequence). The CDR3: CASSLSPESYEQYF. The DNA for the CDR3 is TGTGCCAGCAGTTTAAGTCCAGAATCCTACGAGCAGTACTTC.